This T cell receptor beta chain was captured in a study of shared clonotypes between healthy human individuals. This clone was seen only once. Measured with immunoSEQ multiplex PCR; TCRdb has only the in-frame clones, and not every one. The data show about 1.5 million clones, with 95% to 97% seen just once and approximately 1.2% held by the top ten. Looked up from germline, CDR1 is MDHEN and CDR2 is SYDVKM. Trimming removed 2 bases from V and 6 bases from J; junction bases left unmatched: 7. This CDR3 region has 14 residues. This sequence originates from a man between 25 and 39 years old in good health. The chain recombines TRBV28 with TRBJ2-7, with 7 bases aligning to TRBD1. The sequencing sample was made of naive CD4+ T cells sorted from blood. Subset in this sample: CD45RA+ positively selected. The CDR3 DNA reads TGTGCCAGCAGTTTACGGGACAGCCACCTCGAGCAGTACTTC. Protein product: CASSLRDSHLEQYF.